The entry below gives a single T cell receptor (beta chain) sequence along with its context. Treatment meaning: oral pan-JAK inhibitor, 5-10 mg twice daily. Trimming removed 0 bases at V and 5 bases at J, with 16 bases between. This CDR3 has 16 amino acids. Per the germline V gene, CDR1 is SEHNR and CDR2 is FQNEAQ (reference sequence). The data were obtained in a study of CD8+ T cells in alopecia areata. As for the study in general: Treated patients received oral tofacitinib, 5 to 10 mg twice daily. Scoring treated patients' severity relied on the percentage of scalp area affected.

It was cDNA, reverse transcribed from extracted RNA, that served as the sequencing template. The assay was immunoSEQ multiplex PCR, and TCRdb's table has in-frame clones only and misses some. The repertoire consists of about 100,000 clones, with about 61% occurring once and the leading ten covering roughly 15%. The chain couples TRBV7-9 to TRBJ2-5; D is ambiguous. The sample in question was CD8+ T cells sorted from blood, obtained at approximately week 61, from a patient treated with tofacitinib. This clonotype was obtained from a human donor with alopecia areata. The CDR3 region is CASSLAADPYKETQYF. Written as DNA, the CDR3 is TGTGCCAGCAGCTTAGCGGCGGACCCTTACAAGGAGACCCAGTACTTC.